This T cell receptor (beta chain) is from a study of blood T cell repertoires in COVID-19. Study summary: Donors in the United States, Italy and Spain gave samples during acute or convalescent COVID-19.

CDR1 and CDR2 from the germline V gene are SNHLY and FYNNEI. Between the trimmed V and J ends, which lost 7 bases and 4 bases, there was a span of 20 bases. This CDR3 has 15 amino acids. Libraries were prepared by immunoSEQ multiplex PCR; TCRdb keeps only in-frame clonotypes and omits some of them. The table records around 300,000 clones, about nine tenths of them present only once. The TCR originated in a woman aged 25 to 39 with COVID-19, enrolled during active disease. Sample: peripheral blood. The gene calls are TRBV2 and TRBJ2-7, with D possibly matching TRBD1 (5 bases). CDR3 in DNA: TGTGCCAGCACCGAACTCCCCAGGGCCCTGTACGAGCAGTACTTC. Residues: CASTELPRALYEQYF.